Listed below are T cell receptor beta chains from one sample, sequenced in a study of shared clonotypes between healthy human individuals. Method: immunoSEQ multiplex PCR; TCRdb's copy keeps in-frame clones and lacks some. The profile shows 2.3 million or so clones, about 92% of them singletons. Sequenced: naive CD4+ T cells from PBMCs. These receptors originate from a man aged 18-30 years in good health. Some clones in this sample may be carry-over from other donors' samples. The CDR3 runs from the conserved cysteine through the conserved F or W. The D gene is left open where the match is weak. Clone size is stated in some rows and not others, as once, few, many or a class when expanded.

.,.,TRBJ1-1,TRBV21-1,CASSRDKLNTEAFF,TGTGCCAGCAGCAGGGACAAATTGAACACTGAAGCTTTCTTT
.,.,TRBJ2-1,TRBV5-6,CASSLFWLSESHEQFF,TGTGCCAGCAGCTTGTTTTGGTTATCGGAGTCCCATGAGCAGTTCTTC
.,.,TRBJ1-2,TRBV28,CASSLQNYGYTF,TGTGCCAGCAGTCTACAGAACTATGGCTACACCTTC
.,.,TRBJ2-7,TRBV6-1,CASRGAAGYEQYF,TGTGCCAGCAGGGGGGCGGCAGGCTACGAGCAGTACTTC
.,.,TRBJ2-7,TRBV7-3,CASSQGPPYEQYF,TGTGCCAGCAGCCAGGGACCCCCCTACGAGCAGTACTTC
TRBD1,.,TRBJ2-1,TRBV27,CARPIRGQGRIGHEQFF,TGTGCCAGGCCAATCCGGGGACAGGGAAGGATAGGTCATGAGCAGTTCTTC
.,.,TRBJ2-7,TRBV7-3,CASSPSGTNVNEQYF,TGTGCCAGCAGCCCCTCCGGGACCAACGTTAACGAGCAGTACTTC
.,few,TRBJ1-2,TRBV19,CASSFPGSYGYTF,TGTGCCAGTAGCTTCCCGGGGAGCTATGGCTACACCTTC
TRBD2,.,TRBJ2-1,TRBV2,CASSQRTRGNGEQFF,TGTGCCAGCAGTCAAAGGACTAGGGGAAACGGTGAGCAGTTCTTC
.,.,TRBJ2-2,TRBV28,CASRAGNTGELFF,TGTGCCAGCAGGGCAGGGAACACCGGGGAGCTGTTTTTT
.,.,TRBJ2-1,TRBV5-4,CASSLAWGNEQFF,TGTGCCAGCAGCTTGGCGTGGGGCAATGAGCAGTTCTTC
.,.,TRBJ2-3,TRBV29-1,CSVDAYLEGTDTQYF,TGCAGCGTTGATGCCTATCTCGAGGGCACAGATACGCAGTATTTT
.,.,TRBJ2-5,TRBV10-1,CASSESSGTGETQYF,TGCGCCAGCAGTGAGTCTTCGGGAACGGGAGAGACCCAGTACTTC
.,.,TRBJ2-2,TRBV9,CASSPHLSPSSGELFF,TGTGCCAGCAGCCCCCACCTGAGTCCTTCGAGCGGGGAGCTGTTTTTT
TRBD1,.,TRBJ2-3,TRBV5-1,CASRVGYRGLEDTQYF,TGCGCCAGCAGAGTTGGTTACAGGGGGCTTGAGGATACGCAGTATTTT
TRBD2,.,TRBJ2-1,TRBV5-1,CASSSGTSGSYNEQFF,TGCGCCAGCAGCTCTGGGACTAGCGGGTCCTACAATGAGCAGTTCTTC
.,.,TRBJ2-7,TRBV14,CASSRLGQAGYEQYF,TGTGCCAGCAGCCGATTGGGGCAGGCCGGCTACGAGCAGTACTTC
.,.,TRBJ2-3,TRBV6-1,CASSEAYQSTDTQYF,TGTGCCAGCAGTGAAGCGTACCAAAGCACAGATACGCAGTATTTT
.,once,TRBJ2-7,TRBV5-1,CASSLTGPYEQYF,TGCGCCAGCAGCTTGACGGGGCCCTACGAGCAGTACTTC
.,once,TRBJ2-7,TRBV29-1,CSVRTGSTNEQYF,TGCAGCGTTCGAACGGGCTCGACCAACGAGCAGTACTTC
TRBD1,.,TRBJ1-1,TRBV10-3,CAISEGGTGGPNAEAFF,TGTGCCATCAGTGAAGGGGGGACAGGCGGGCCGAACGCTGAAGCTTTCTTT
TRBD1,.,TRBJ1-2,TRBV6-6,CASSEPGQGARGYTF,TGTGCCAGCAGCGAGCCCGGACAGGGGGCACGTGGCTACACCTTC
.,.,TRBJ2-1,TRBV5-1,CASKIGGGQFF,TGCGCCAGTAAGATCGGGGGCGGGCAGTTCTTC
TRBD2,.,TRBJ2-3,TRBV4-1,CASSLLRTSDSGDTQYF,TGCGCCAGCAGCCTACTCCGGACTAGCGATTCAGGAGATACGCAGTATTTT
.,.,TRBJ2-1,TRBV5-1,CASSDAGPYNEQFF,TGCGCCAGCAGCGACGCGGGGCCTTACAATGAGCAGTTCTTC
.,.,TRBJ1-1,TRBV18,CASSPDRAGMNTEAFF,TGTGCCAGCTCACCGGACAGAGCAGGTATGAACACTGAAGCTTTCTTT
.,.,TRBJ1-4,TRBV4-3,CASSQGRGQGEKLFF,TGCGCCAGCAGCCAAGGACGGGGCCAGGGGGAAAAACTGTTTTTT
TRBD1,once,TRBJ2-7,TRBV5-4,CASSRGQGRTYEQYF,TGTGCCAGCAGCAGGGGACAGGGGAGAACCTACGAGCAGTACTTC
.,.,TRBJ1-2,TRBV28,CASSFLDYGYTF,TGTGCCAGCAGTTTTCTGGACTATGGCTACACCTTC
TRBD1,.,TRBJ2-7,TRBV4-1,CASSQTGTGLYEQYF,TGCGCCAGCAGCCAAACCGGGACAGGGTTATACGAGCAGTACTTC
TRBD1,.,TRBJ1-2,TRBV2,CASSQDRGGNGYTF,TGTGCCAGCAGTCAGGACAGGGGGGGTAATGGCTACACCTTC
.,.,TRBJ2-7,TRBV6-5,CASSRRFHEQYF,TGTGCCAGCAGCAGGCGGTTCCACGAGCAGTACTTC
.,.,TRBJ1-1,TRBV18,CASSPPLLLNTEAFF,TGTGCCAGCTCACCACCGCTGCTTTTGAACACTGAAGCTTTCTTT
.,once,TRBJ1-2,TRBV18,CASSPGADNYGYTF,TGTGCCAGCTCACCAGGGGCGGATAACTATGGCTACACCTTC
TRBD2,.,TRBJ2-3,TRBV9,CASSAQILAGDADTQYF,TGTGCCAGCAGCGCCCAGATTCTAGCGGGAGATGCAGATACGCAGTATTTT
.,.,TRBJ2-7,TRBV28,CASSPMGAGREQYF,TGTGCCAGCAGCCCTATGGGGGCAGGGCGCGAGCAGTACTTC
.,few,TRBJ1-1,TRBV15,CATRQLDTEAFF,TGTGCCACCAGACAGTTGGACACTGAAGCTTTCTTT
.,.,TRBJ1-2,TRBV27,CASSLKGGNYGYTF,TGTGCCAGCAGTTTGAAGGGGGGGAACTATGGCTACACCTTC
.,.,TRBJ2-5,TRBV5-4,CASSFSQGQGRETQYF,TGTGCCAGCAGCTTCTCCCAGGGGCAGGGGCGCGAGACCCAGTACTTC
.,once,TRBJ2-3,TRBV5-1,CASSFLVGGGTDTQYF,TGCGCCAGCAGCTTTCTGGTGGGAGGCGGCACAGATACGCAGTATTTT
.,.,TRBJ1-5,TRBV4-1,CASSQSRNQPQHF,TGCGCCAGCAGCCAATCTCGAAATCAGCCCCAGCATTTT
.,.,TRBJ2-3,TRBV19,CASSIRGTSTDTQYF,TGTGCCAGTAGTATAAGGGGGACTAGCACAGATACGCAGTATTTT
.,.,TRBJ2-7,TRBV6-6,CASSYRDSPHEQYF,TGTGCCAGCAGTTACCGGGACTCGCCCCACGAGCAGTACTTC
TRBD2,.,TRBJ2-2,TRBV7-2,CASSSGPGLAGAGELFF,TGTGCCAGCAGCTCCGGCCCGGGACTAGCGGGAGCCGGGGAGCTGTTTTTT
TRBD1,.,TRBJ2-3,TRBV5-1,CASSLQGSGDTQYF,TGCGCCAGCAGCCTACAGGGGTCAGGAGATACGCAGTATTTT
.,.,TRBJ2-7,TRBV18,CASSPRGSYEQYF,TGTGCCAGCTCACCCCGCGGCTCCTACGAGCAGTACTTC
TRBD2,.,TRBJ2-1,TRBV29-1,CSVVGLAAYNEQFF,TGCAGCGTGGTCGGACTAGCGGCTTACAATGAGCAGTTCTTC
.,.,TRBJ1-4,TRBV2,CASRRGDGRLEKLFF,TGTGCCAGCAGGAGAGGGGACGGACGATTGGAAAAACTGTTTTTT
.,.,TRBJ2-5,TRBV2,CASSSKDVLVTQYF,TGTGCCAGCAGCTCCAAGGACGTCTTGGTGACCCAGTACTTC
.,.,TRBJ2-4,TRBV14,CASSQGGLAKNIQYF,TGTGCCAGCAGCCAGGGGGGACTAGCCAAAAACATTCAGTACTTC
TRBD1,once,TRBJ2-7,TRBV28,CASSTPTGWSYEQYF,TGTGCCAGCAGTACGCCGACAGGGTGGTCCTACGAGCAGTACTTC
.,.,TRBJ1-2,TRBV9,CASSVANGGNGYTF,TGTGCCAGCAGCGTAGCTAATGGGGGGAATGGCTACACCTTC
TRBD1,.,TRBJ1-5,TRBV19,CASSIVGQGGINQPQHF,TGTGCCAGTAGTATAGTCGGTCAGGGGGGCATTAATCAGCCCCAGCATTTT
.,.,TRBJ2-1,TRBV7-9,CASDGIGGNEQFF,TGTGCCAGCGACGGGATTGGTGGGAATGAGCAGTTCTTC